A selection of T cell receptor beta chains follows, all from one sample in a study of regulatory T cells in long-lasting Graves disease. One entry per CDR3 protein results from TCRdb running MiXCR on the multiplex PCR reads. The data contain about 470,000 distinct CDR3 sequences, 20% to 25% of them singletons. The sample in question was peripheral blood mononuclear cells (PBMCs), obtained when the disease was refractory, from a patient treated with antithyroid drugs. The source of these receptors is a female donor with Graves disease. Each CDR3 is given with its conserved first and last residue. The order of the fields is J gene, V gene, CDR3 protein.

j_call: TRBJ2-1
v_call: TRBV28
cdr3_aa: CASSSWQGYSYNEQFF

j_call: TRBJ2-7
v_call: TRBV11-2
cdr3_aa: CASSLSSGTYYEQYF

j_call: TRBJ1-1
v_call: TRBV20-1
cdr3_aa: CSARSRGLIPNTEAFF

j_call: TRBJ1-5
v_call: TRBV12-3/TRBV12-4
cdr3_aa: CASSRDVGGNQPQHF

j_call: TRBJ1-3
v_call: TRBV30
cdr3_aa: CAWSLATQNTIYF

j_call: TRBJ1-1
v_call: TRBV7-2
cdr3_aa: CASSFRTGSTEAFF

j_call: TRBJ2-7
v_call: TRBV3-1
cdr3_aa: CASSQHTYEQYF

j_call: TRBJ2-7
v_call: TRBV3-1
cdr3_aa: CASSQAPGWEQYF

j_call: TRBJ1-5
v_call: TRBV6-1
cdr3_aa: CASSGGVSNQPQHF

j_call: TRBJ2-1
v_call: TRBV7-9
cdr3_aa: CASSLYFDANNEQFF